The clone carrying this T cell receptor (beta chain) was observed a handful of times. Its matching antigen is unknown. The data stem from a study of blood T cells in healthy people across ages. Study-level points and caveats: Estimates based on one million T cells were treated as lower bounds. The study found more naive CD4+ cells and higher diversity in long-lived than aged donors.

Using a J-beta primer mix together with a sample-barcoded 5' primer, a second PCR was run for roughly 7 to 12 cycles. Each cDNA was tagged by a template-switch adaptor containing 12 random nucleotides. TCRdb reanalysed the 5' RACE reads using MiXCR and keeps one entry per CDR3 protein. The sample contains 1.5 million to 2 million distinct CDR3 sequences, 30% to 40% of which appear only once. There are 14 residues in the CDR3. Germline-derived CDR1 and CDR2 are MGHDK and SYGVNS. V lost 6 bases, J lost 3 bases, and 15 bases lay in between. Sequenced: blood. The rearrangement links TRBV25-1 to TRBJ2-7; D tentatively fits TRBD1 or TRBD2 (5 bases each). The TCR sequence derives from a human donor in good health. The CDR3 region has the DNA TGTGCCAGCAGAGATCCGGGACCTCTCTACGAGCAGTACTTC. It translates to CASRDPGPLYEQYF.